The 10 T cell receptor beta chains listed next were all sequenced from one sample in a study of post-analysis software for immune sequencing data. The study, taken as a whole, reports: Four to six TRBV segments were more frequent in patients than controls; TRBV5-6, TRBV5-1 and TRBV20-1 belonged to this group.

No antigen has been identified for these receptors. cDNA libraries for TCR beta contained unique molecular identifiers. TCRdb called the PCR reads again in MiXCR, with one record for every CDR3 protein. This sample has a few hundred thousand distinct CDR3 sequences; under 55% occur once, and the top ten carry over 10%. Specimen: blood. Every receptor here comes from a girl between 5 and 17 years old with multiple sclerosis.

This sequence joins TRBV27 and TRBJ2-7, with TRBD2 matching 14 bases. J gave up 7 bases and V 5 bases, and 16 bases lay outside the gene matches. The CDR3 runs to 18 residues. CDR1 is MNHEY, CDR2 SMNVEV, per germline (reference sequence). Here the CDR3 reads CASSRPPGLAGGLGEQYF. The CDR3 bases are TGTGCCAGCAGTCGCCCACCCGGACTAGCGGGGGGATTAGGGGAGCAGTACTTC.

As regards this clonotype: One junction end disagrees with the germline gene, perhaps due to a read error. V usage is TRBV28 and J usage is TRBJ1-5; D not certain. The V gene's germline CDR1 is MDHEN and CDR2 SYDVKM. The CDR3 is 16 residues long. In nucleotides, the CDR3 is TGTGCCAGCAGCCCAGTTGAGGACGGCCTCAATCAGCTCCAGCATTTT. Translation gives CASSPVEDGLNQLQHF.

Of note for this clonotype: Sequence at one end of the junction differs from germline and may be a read error. The J gene is TRBJ2-7, the V gene TRBV7-9; D remains ambiguous. In germline, CDR1 is SEHNR, CDR2 FQNEAQ (reference sequence). The CDR3 has 14 amino acids. The CDR3, as DNA: TGTGTCAGCAGCTCTAGACTTCCTCCCTACGAGCAGTACTTC. Protein sequence: CVSSSRLPPYEQYF.

For this clonotype: This CDR3 is missing its conserved last phenylalanine or tryptophan, likely due to a read error. V gene TRBV7-2 combines with J gene TRBJ1-5; D unclear. CDR1 SGHTA and CDR2 FQGNSA come from the germline V gene. The CDR3 consists of 15 residues. Trimming took off 1 base at V and 0 bases at J, with 7 bases between the two ends. CDR3 region: CASSLGYLSNQPQHS. The CDR3 region has the DNA TGTGCCAGCAGCTTAGGGTACCTTAGCAATCAGCCCCAGCATTCT.

The CDR3 here is CASSVESANYGYTF. The CDR3 DNA is TGTGCCAGCAGCGTAGAGTCGGCTAACTATGGCTACACCTTC. The V call is TRBV9, the J call TRBJ1-2; D ambiguous. Germline CDR1 is SGDLS and CDR2 is YYNGEE. The CDR3 totals 14 residues. V lost 0 bases and J 0 bases, leaving 6 bases between the germline ends.

The chain couples TRBV20-1 to TRBJ2-1, with a weak D call TRBD2 (5 bases). CDR1 and CDR2 (germline): DFQATT, SNEGSKA (reference sequence). The CDR3 length is 14 residues. The V end was cut by 3 bases, the J end by 6 bases, with 15 bases between. CDR3 nucleotide sequence: TGCAGTGCTAGGGGCCCAGTGGACTCCAATGAGCAGTTCTTC. As protein: CSARGPVDSNEQFF.

This clonotype was found a few times. This chain links TRBV7-2 with TRBJ2-5; D is possibly TRBD2 (5 bases). The last part of the DNA fits TRBJ2-7 better; the J call may be wrong. The CDR3 has 16 amino acids. The germline CDR1 and CDR2 sequences are SGHTA and FQGNSA. CDR3 protein: CASSPWLAGATYEQYF. For the CDR3, the DNA is TGTGCCAGCAGTCCTTGGCTGGCGGGCGCCACCTACGAGCAGTACTTC.

This clonotype was seen only a few times. The genes are TRBV29-1 and TRBJ2-7; 11 bases map to TRBD2. The CDR3 is 13 residues long. V was clipped by 7 bases and J by 4 bases; unmatched bases: 6. The germline CDR1 and CDR2 sequences are SQVTM and ANQGSEA. This CDR3 reads CSARTSGRYEQYF. CDR3 nucleotides: TGCAGCGCCCGGACTAGCGGGCGTTACGAGCAGTACTTC.

The chain employs TRBV29-1 and TRBJ2-7, with TRBD1 matching over 9 bases. Germline V gene data show CDR1 as SQVTM and CDR2 as ANQGSEA. The CDR3 is 15 amino acids. Trimming at V came to 0 bases and at J to 1 base, leaving 4 bases not matched to a gene. In nucleotides, the CDR3 is TGCAGCGTTGAAGAGAAGGACAGGGGATCCTACGAGCAGTACTTC. Translating it yields CSVEEKDRGSYEQYF.

This clonotype showed up just a few times. This rearrangement joins TRBV24-1 to TRBJ2-3; 8 bases line up with TRBD1. This CDR3 spans 16 amino acids. V dropped 4 bases and J dropped 3; count of bases not matched to a gene: 8. Germline CDR1 reads KGHDR; CDR2 reads SFDVKD. The CDR3 spells CATSETGADITDTQYF. DNA for the CDR3: TGTGCCACCAGTGAGACAGGGGCCGATATAACAGATACGCAGTATTTT.